This record looks at one TCR beta chain sequence and its context. This clone was observed a single time. Its specific antigen is unknown. Base qualities are not provided; no much larger clone lies one nucleotide away. This specimen comes from a study of blood T cell repertoires in COVID-19 (TCRdb year 2020). With regard to the full study: Samples covering the acute and convalescent phases of COVID-19 were provided by collaborators in the United States, Italy and Spain. The prospective study material was composed of cDNA or gDNA derived from T cells, B-cell-depleted T cells, or PBMCs. The dataset comprised deeply sampled blood TCRbeta repertoires from subjects exposed to, actively infected with, or recovered from COVID-19. The repertoires were released in a freely available public database meant as a resource for research on the immune response to SARS-CoV-2. The samples were drawn from the first 160 participants of the ongoing ImmuneRACE study and from over a thousand subjects provided by 6 global collaborators. Sample metadata almost always included a de-identified subject ID, COVID-19 status, age in years and sex. HLA class I and class II types, where available, came from metadata supplied by the sample provider rather than from assay-based typing. The study at large found these results: How much clinical and demographic metadata was included differed by source and by participant, and the metadata was provided uncurated.

One collaborating source in Seattle enrolled patients during active infection and followed them longitudinally through the course of disease. The collaborating institutions used their own protocols to collect whole blood in K2EDTA tubes. For TCRbeta analysis, collaborators shipped samples in one of three forms: frozen whole blood, isolated PBMCs, or DNA extracted from either of those sample types. The CDR3 runs 19 amino acids, cysteine and phenylalanine included. The retained sequence is limited to the CDR3, 57 bases, with the frame set at the first base. The germline V gene (reference sequence) gives CDR1 as LNHDA and CDR2 as SQIVND. Trimming accounts for 5 bases at V and 3 bases at J, while the number of junction bases matched to no gene is 17. TCRbeta CDR3 regions were amplified from genomic DNA by means of the immunoSEQ Assay, a bias-controlled multiplex PCR. The authors' pipeline ran thus. Within the assay, amplification of reference gene primers was used to estimate how many nucleated cells each sample contained. Sequence reads were collapsed and filtered to measure the absolute abundance of every unique TCRbeta CDR3 rearrangement. Productive Simpson clonality was computed per sample as the square root of Simpson's diversity index over productive rearrangements. TCRdb limited this immuneACCESS table to in-frame rearrangements with V and J called. A share of clones is missing; checked studies link under half to unresolved V genes, and the rest is unexplained. V, J and clone size derive from that table, while D and trimming were established from the DNA sequence. Recorded for this sample are approximately 69,000 clones; more than 80% of them occurred a single time. The ten top clones hold about an eighth of the sample.

Sequenced: peripheral blood. This receptor was taken from a middle-aged man with COVID-19, enrolled during active disease. The chain couples TRBV19 to TRBJ2-1; a stretch of 9 junction bases matches TRBD1. The CDR3 region has the sequence CASSRAGYETGGFYNEQFF. Here is the DNA: TGTGCCAGTAGTCGCGCAGGGTACGAAACAGGGGGCTTCTACAATGAGCAGTTCTTC.